The 8 T cell receptor beta chains given below trace back to one sample, sequenced in a study of cytomegalovirus exposure and HLA in healthy donors. Primers included in the PCR were 60 Vbeta and 13 Jbeta primers. The repertoire was sequenced with immunoSEQ multiplex PCR; TCRdb's copy has only in-frame clones and lacks some. The table shows about 150,000 clones, with 70% to 85% occurring only once. Sequenced input: PBMCs. These TCRs come from a woman in her forties or fifties in good health and CMV-seropositive.

J is TRBJ1-1 and V is TRBV30; TRBD1 aligns across 10 bases. The germline CDR1 and CDR2 sequences are GTSNPN and SVGIG (reference sequence). The CDR3 length is 14 residues. Trimming took 4 bases from V and 4 from J; bases not matched to a gene: 6. CDR3 sequence (DNA): TGTGCCTGGACTTCCGGGACAGGGGTCACTGAAGCTTTCTTT. It codes for CAWTSGTGVTEAFF.

The chain uses TRBV10-3 and TRBJ2-7; a weak D match, TRBD2 (6 bases). V gave up 8 bases and J gave up 5 bases, with 7 bases separating them. CDR1 and CDR2 (germline): ENHRY, SYGVKD. The CDR3 length is 10 residues. The DNA for the CDR3 is TGTGCCATCGGCGGGGACGAGCAGTACTTC. Translated: CAIGGDEQYF.

The chain carries TRBV9 and TRBJ2-1, with 8 nucleotides matching TRBD1. J gave up 8 bases and V 5 bases, and 12 bases lay outside the gene matches. The germline CDR1 and CDR2 sequences are SGDLS and YYNGEE. The CDR3 has 15 amino acids. The CDR3 protein is CASSPEQGADDEQFF. As DNA, the CDR3 is TGTGCCAGCAGTCCCGAGCAGGGGGCGGACGATGAGCAGTTCTTC. Filled out from reference TRBV9 and TRBJ2-1, the complete variable domain reads DSGVTQTPKHLITATGQRVTLRCSPRSGDLSVYWYQQSLDQGLQFLIQYYNGEERAKGNILERFSAQQFPDLHSELNLSSLELGDSALYFCASSPEQGADDEQFFGPGTRLTVL.

The chain recombines TRBV15 with TRBJ2-7; TRBD1 matches 9 bases. The CDR3 sequence is 16 residues long. The junction had 4 bases not matched to a gene; V was cut back by 0 bases and J by 1 base. Germline lookup yields CDR1 LNHNV and CDR2 YYDKDF (reference sequence). DNA of the CDR3: TGTGCCACCAGCAGAGAAAGACAGGGGGTGTCCTACGAGCAGTACTTC. Amino acid sequence: CATSRERQGVSYEQYF.

CDR3 sequence: CASSWTGQKGTGELFF. CDR3 sequence (DNA): TGCGCCAGCAGCTGGACAGGGCAGAAAGGAACCGGGGAGCTGTTTTTT. The chain is built from TRBV5-1 and TRBJ2-2, with TRBD1 identical over 8 bases. Germline V gene sequence: CDR1 SGHRS, CDR2 YFSETQ. CDR3 length: 16 amino acids. Germline trimming cut 3 bases from V and 5 bases from J; bases unmatched to any gene: 9. Variable domain in full (rest from reference TRBV5-1 and TRBJ2-2): KAGVTQTPRYLIKTRGQQVTLSCSPISGHRSVSWYQQTPGQGLQFLFEYFSETQRNKGNFPGRFSGRQFSNSRSEMNVSTLELGDSALYLCASSWTGQKGTGELFFGEGSRLTVL.

The chain employs TRBV20-1 and TRBJ2-1; D is perhaps TRBD1 (6 bases). The CDR3 loop spans 11 amino acids. Germline loops: CDR1 DFQATT, CDR2 SNEGSKA (reference sequence). V was clipped by 5 bases and J by 11 bases, with 13 bases between them. CDR3 sequence reads: CSARLGTKQFF. The CDR3 DNA reads as TGCAGTGCTCGTCTCGGGACAAAGCAGTTCTTC.

The rearrangement links TRBV30 to TRBJ2-3; 9 bases map to TRBD1. This CDR3 comprises 13 residues. The V gene end was trimmed by 8 bases and the J gene end by 4 bases; junction bases not matched to a gene: 7. Per the germline V gene, CDR1 is GTSNPN and CDR2 is SVGIG (reference sequence). The CDR3, as DNA: TGTGCCCTCACACAGGGGGCGGCAGATACGCAGTATTTT. Protein sequence: CALTQGAADTQYF. Full variable domain (rest looked up from reference TRBV30 and TRBJ2-3): SQTIHQWPATLVQPVGSPLSLECTVEGTSNPNLYWYRQAAGRGLQLLFYSVGIGQISSEVPQNLSASRPQDRQFILSSKKLLLSDSGFYLCALTQGAADTQYFGPGTRLTVL.

V gene TRBV18 combines with J gene TRBJ1-1, with 8 bases that match TRBD1. Per the germline V gene, CDR1 is KGHSH and CDR2 is LQKENI. V gave up 3 bases and J gave up 4 bases; unmatched junction bases: 7. The CDR3 is 15 amino acids. The CDR3 spells CASSPLTGGGTEAFF. Written as DNA, the CDR3 is TGTGCCAGCTCACCTCTTACAGGGGGGGGCACTGAAGCTTTCTTT. Variable domain in full (rest from reference TRBV18 and TRBJ1-1): NAGVMQNPRHLVRRRGQEARLRCSPMKGHSHVYWYRQLPEEGLKFMVYLQKENIIDESGMPKERFSAEFPKEGPSILRIQQVVRGDSAAYFCASSPLTGGGTEAFFGQGTRLTVV.